This entry lists 10 T cell receptor beta chains sequenced from one sample in a study of cytomegalovirus exposure and HLA in healthy donors. 60 Vbeta and 13 Jbeta primers were used in PCR. Assay used: immunoSEQ multiplex PCR; TCRdb lists only in-frame clones, some missing. The table shows 130,000 or so clones, with more than 80% occurring only once. Sample: PBMCs. The receptors derive from a woman younger than 45 in good health and CMV-seropositive.

The CDR3 nucleotides read TGTGCCAGCAGTTACTCGAGTTCTTACACCGGGGAGCTGTTTTTT. This codes for CASSYSSSYTGELFF. The V gene is TRBV6-5, the J gene TRBJ2-2; unclear D gene. The V end lost 0 bases, the J end lost 3 bases, and 8 bases lay between the germline ends. The length of the CDR3 is 15 residues. Per the germline V gene, CDR1 is MNHEY and CDR2 is SVGAGI.

The chain couples TRBV6-5 to TRBJ2-2; 8 bases agree with TRBD2. V gave up 6 bases and J gave up 7 bases; unmatched junction bases: 7. Per germline, CDR1 MNHEY and CDR2 SVGAGI. The CDR3 length is 14 residues. The CDR3 reads CASSPSSGRGELFF. DNA for the CDR3: TGTGCCAGCAGCCCCTCTAGCGGGCGCGGGGAGCTGTTTTTT.

This chain uses TRBV28 with TRBJ1-1; D call uncertain. Trimming took off 3 bases at V and 8 bases at J, with 7 bases between the two ends. Germline CDR1 MDHEN, CDR2 SYDVKM. This CDR3 region has 11 residues. The CDR3 sequence is CASSFLLEAFF. The CDR3 DNA follows: TGTGCCAGCAGTTTTCTCCTGGAAGCTTTCTTT.

The chain employs TRBV7-9 and TRBJ2-7; 9 bases match TRBD1. Germline V CDR1 and CDR2: SEHNR, FQNEAQ (reference sequence). J gave up 7 bases and V 3 bases, and 1 base lay outside the gene matches. The CDR3 is 12 amino acids. The CDR3 coding sequence is TGTGCCAGCAGCTTTGACAGGGGGGAGCAGTACTTC. It is translated as CASSFDRGEQYF.

The chain links TRBV30 to TRBJ1-6, with D hard to call. The CDR3 totals 13 residues. The V gene lost 1 base and the J gene lost 10 bases, with 11 bases spanning the gap. Germline CDR1 GTSNPN, CDR2 SVGIG (reference sequence). The CDR3 spells CAWSEPGESPLHF. In DNA, the CDR3 is TGTGCCTGGAGTGAGCCCGGAGAATCACCCCTCCACTTT.

The chain recombines TRBV2 with TRBJ2-1; D is perhaps TRBD1 (5 bases). The germline V and J ends were trimmed by 5 bases and 12 bases, with 8 bases remaining between them. The CDR3 consists of 10 residues. The germline V gene encodes CDR1 SNHLY and CDR2 FYNNEI. The CDR3 spells CASSLDRQFF. In DNA, the CDR3 is TGTGCCAGCAGTTTAGACAGGCAGTTCTTC.

CDR3: CASRKGAQETQYF. Here the CDR3 DNA reads TGCGCCAGCAGAAAGGGGGCTCAAGAGACCCAGTACTTC. The chain couples TRBV5-1 to TRBJ2-5; 7 bases are shared with TRBD1. This CDR3 is built from 13 residues. V lost 5 bases and J lost 2; bases outside the gene matches: 3. Germline loops: CDR1 SGHRS, CDR2 YFSETQ.

The chain carries TRBV27 and TRBJ2-1; 10 bases match TRBD2. CDR1 MNHEY and CDR2 SMNVEV come from the germline V gene (reference sequence). The ends lost 4 bases at V and 4 bases at J; junction bases unmatched: 7. The CDR3 runs to 16 residues. The CDR3 loop is CASSWDPSGGYNEQFF. CDR3 nucleotide sequence: TGTGCCAGCAGTTGGGATCCTAGCGGGGGTTACAATGAGCAGTTCTTC.

The CDR3 coding sequence is TGTGCCAGCTCACCGGAGCCTCCGCACCTGGTCGGAAACACCATATATTTT. Encoded protein: CASSPEPPHLVGNTIYF. V usage is TRBV18 and J usage is TRBJ1-3; D is uncertain. The CDR3 consists of 17 residues. Trimming stripped 3 bases from V and 4 bases from J, with 19 bases between. The germline V gene encodes CDR1 KGHSH and CDR2 LQKENI.

CDR3 DNA: TGTGCCAGCAGTCGCTCCGGGACAGGGGGAAACAATGAGCAGTTCTTC. It is translated as CASSRSGTGGNNEQFF. The rearrangement links TRBV5-6 to TRBJ2-1; 11 bases agree with TRBD1. The germline CDR1 and CDR2 sequences are SGHDT and YYEEEE. J was trimmed by 5 bases and V by 5 bases; bases with no gene match: 9. This CDR3 contains 16 residues.